This TCR beta chain was captured by sequencing in a study of blood T cell repertoires in COVID-19. The CDR3 contains 11 residues. Trimming pared 6 bases from V and 6 bases from J, leaving 7 bases between. CDR1 is LGHDT and CDR2 is YNNKEL in the germline V gene (reference sequence). The data were produced by immunoSEQ multiplex PCR, yet TCRdb's version contains in-frame clones alone and is incomplete. Here the sample spans roughly 130,000 clones, more than 60% being singletons. The chain is built from TRBV3-1 (or the pseudogene TRBV3-2) and TRBJ2-3; the D gene is possibly TRBD1 (5 bases). This receptor was obtained from a man aged 80 or over with acute or convalescent COVID-19. Sequencing was carried out using peripheral blood. The DNA of the CDR3 is TGTGCCAGCAGACAGGCGGATACGCAGTATTTT. It encodes CASRQADTQYF.